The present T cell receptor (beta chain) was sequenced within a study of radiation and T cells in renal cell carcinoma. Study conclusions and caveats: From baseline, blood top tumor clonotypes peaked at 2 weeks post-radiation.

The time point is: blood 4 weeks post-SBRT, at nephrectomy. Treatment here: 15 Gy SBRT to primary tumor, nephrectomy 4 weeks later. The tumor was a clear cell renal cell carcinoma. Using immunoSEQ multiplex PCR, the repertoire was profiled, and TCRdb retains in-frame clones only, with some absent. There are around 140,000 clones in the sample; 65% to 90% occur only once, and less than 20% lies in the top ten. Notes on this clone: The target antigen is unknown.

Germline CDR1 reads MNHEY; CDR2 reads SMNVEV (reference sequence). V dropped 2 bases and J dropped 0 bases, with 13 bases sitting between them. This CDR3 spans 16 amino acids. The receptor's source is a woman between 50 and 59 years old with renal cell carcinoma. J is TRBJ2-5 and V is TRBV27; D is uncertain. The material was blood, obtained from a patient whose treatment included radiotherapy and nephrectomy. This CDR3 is CASSLELTENQETQYF. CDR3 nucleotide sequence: TGTGCCAGCAGTTTAGAACTGACGGAAAACCAAGAGACCCAGTACTTC.